This T cell receptor (beta chain) emerged from a study of neurological immune-mediated disorders. This clonotype has a count of ten or more. Each TCR transcript was tagged with a 10-nucleotide random UMI during 5'RACE. TCRdb ran MiXCR on the 5' RACE reads and lists one entry per CDR3 protein. This sample has 26,000 or so distinct CDR3 sequences, with more than 6.5% found just once. The germline V gene encodes CDR1 SGHRS and CDR2 YFSETQ. J was trimmed by 4 bases and V by 4 bases; bases with no gene match: 7. CDR3 length equals 14 residues. The sequence was obtained from a woman in her 50s in good health. V usage is TRBV5-1 and J usage is TRBJ1-2; 7 bases match TRBD1. The sample comprised PBMCs. CDR3 in amino acids: CASSADRVAYGYTF. In DNA, the CDR3 is TGCGCCAGCAGCGCCGACAGGGTGGCCTATGGCTACACCTTC. The full variable domain, rest sourced from reference TRBV5-1 and TRBJ1-2, is KAGVTQTPRYLIKTRGQQVTLSCSPISGHRSVSWYQQTPGQGLQFLFEYFSETQRNKGNFPGRFSGRQFSNSRSEMNVSTLELGDSALYLCASSADRVAYGYTFGSGTRLTVV.